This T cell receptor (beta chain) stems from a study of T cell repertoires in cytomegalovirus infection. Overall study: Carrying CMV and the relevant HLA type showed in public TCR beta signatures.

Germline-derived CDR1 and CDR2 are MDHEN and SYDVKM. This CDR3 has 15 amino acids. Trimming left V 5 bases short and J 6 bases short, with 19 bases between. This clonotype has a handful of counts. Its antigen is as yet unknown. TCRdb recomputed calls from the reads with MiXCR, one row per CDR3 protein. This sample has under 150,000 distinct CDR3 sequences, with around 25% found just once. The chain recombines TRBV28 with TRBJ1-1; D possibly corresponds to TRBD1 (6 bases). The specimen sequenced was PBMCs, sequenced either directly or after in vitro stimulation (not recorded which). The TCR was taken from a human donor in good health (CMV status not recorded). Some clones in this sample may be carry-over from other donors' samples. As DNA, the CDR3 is TGTGCCAGCAGTATCGGGGGGGCTACTCGGGCTGAAGCTTTCTTT. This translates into CASSIGGATRAEAFF.